Listed here are 23 T cell receptor beta chains from one sample, sequenced in a study of siplizumab effects on memory and regulatory T cells. Clones were sequenced by immunoSEQ multiplex PCR, and TCRdb holds only the in-frame ones, with some missing. The repertoire holds 85,000 to 95,000 clones, with 94% as singletons. The source material was non-Treg CD4+ T cells sorted from blood. Every receptor here comes from a human donor in good health.

This chain connects TRBV9 to TRBJ2-3; a weak D match, TRBD2 (5 bases). Germline CDR1 and CDR2: SGDLS and YYNGEE. Trimming removed 4 bases from V and 3 bases from J, with 12 bases in between. This CDR3 comprises 14 residues. CDR3 protein: CASSPHSETDTQYF. CDR3 nucleotides: TGTGCCAGCAGCCCTCATAGCGAGACAGATACGCAGTATTTT. The whole variable domain, filled in from reference TRBV9 and TRBJ2-3, reads DSGVTQTPKHLITATGQRVTLRCSPRSGDLSVYWYQQSLDQGLQFLIQYYNGEERAKGNILERFSAQQFPDLHSELNLSSLELGDSALYFCASSPHSETDTQYFGPGTRLTVL.

The chain employs TRBV29-1 and TRBJ1-6; TRBD1 aligns across 8 bases. Per the germline V gene, CDR1 is SQVTM and CDR2 is ANQGSEA. This CDR3 region has 14 residues. The trim removed 4 bases at V and 8 bases at J, leaving 7 bases unmatched. The CDR3 loop reads CSVALAGGDSPLHF. The CDR3, as DNA: TGCAGCGTTGCCTTGGCAGGGGGCGATTCACCCCTCCACTTT.

This clone has just one count. This sequence joins TRBV15 and TRBJ2-2; 8 nucleotides match TRBD2. V shed 1 base, J shed 4 bases, and the junction held 5 bases outside the gene matches. Germline V gene sequence: CDR1 LNHNV, CDR2 YYDKDF (reference sequence). This CDR3 contains 16 residues. The CDR3 loop is CATSRVAGWGTGELFF. In nucleotides, the CDR3 is TGTGCCACCAGCAGAGTAGCGGGATGGGGCACCGGGGAGCTGTTTTTT.

CDR3 nucleotides: TGCAGTGCTAGAGATAACGAGCAGTTCTTC. Its translation is CSARDNEQFF. V is TRBV20-1 and J is TRBJ2-1; no definite D call. The germline V gene encodes CDR1 DFQATT and CDR2 SNEGSKA (reference sequence). CDR3 length: 10 residues. Trimming shortened V by 0 bases and J by 10 bases, and 4 bases separated the two germline ends.

The rearrangement joins TRBV9 to TRBJ2-1, with no clear D. Germline loops: CDR1 SGDLS, CDR2 YYNGEE. V was pared by 4 bases and J by 9 bases, with 14 bases between. The length of the CDR3 is 13 residues. The CDR3 coding sequence is TGTGCCAGCAGCTCCCGCGGTAAGCGTGAGCAGTTCTTC. This codes for CASSSRGKREQFF.

CDR3 in amino acids: CASSEARGGVSEQFF. The DNA of the CDR3 is TGTGCCAGCAGTGAAGCGAGGGGAGGGGTTAGTGAGCAGTTCTTC. The rearrangement uses TRBV6-1 and TRBJ2-1; 7 positions match TRBD2. Germline V gene data show CDR1 as MNHNS and CDR2 as SASEGT. J lost 9 bases, V lost 0 bases, and 8 bases had no gene match. This CDR3 region has 15 residues.

This clone was picked up one time. This rearrangement joins TRBV19 to TRBJ2-1; TRBD2 aligns across 7 bases. V dropped 3 bases and J dropped 3; count of bases not matched to a gene: 2. The germline V gene encodes CDR1 LNHDA and CDR2 SQIVND (reference sequence). This CDR3 has 14 amino acids. The DNA for the CDR3 is TGTGCCAGTAGTATGGCGGGAGACTACAATGAGCAGTTCTTC. Translation: CASSMAGDYNEQFF.

V gene TRBV9 combines with J gene TRBJ2-1; 12 bases agree with TRBD2. CDR1 SGDLS and CDR2 YYNGEE come from the germline V gene. The ends lost 2 bases at V and 8 bases at J; junction bases unmatched: 5. CDR3 size: 15 residues. The CDR3 nucleotides read TGTGCCAGCAGCGTGACTAGCGGGAGAGCGGATGAGCAGTTCTTC. It yields the protein CASSVTSGRADEQFF. Using reference TRBV9 and TRBJ2-1 for the parts outside the CDR3, the full variable domain is DSGVTQTPKHLITATGQRVTLRCSPRSGDLSVYWYQQSLDQGLQFLIQYYNGEERAKGNILERFSAQQFPDLHSELNLSSLELGDSALYFCASSVTSGRADEQFFGPGTRLTVL.

This clone was recorded a few times. This sequence joins TRBV19 and TRBJ1-2, with D possibly matching TRBD1 (6 bases). CDR1 and CDR2 (germline): LNHDA, SQIVND (reference sequence). The CDR3 consists of 13 residues. Trimming stripped 3 bases from V and 6 bases from J, with 11 bases between. CDR3 bases: TGTGCCAGTAGTATCGGGGACATTCATGGCTACACCTTC. This sequence encodes CASSIGDIHGYTF.

This clone has just a few counts. The chain combines TRBV6-5 with TRBJ1-1; D perhaps matches TRBD1 (5 bases). The CDR3 runs 14 residues. The germline CDR1 and CDR2 sequences are MNHEY and SVGAGI. Trimming took 4 bases from V and 0 from J, leaving 9 bases between them. The DNA of the CDR3 is TGTGCCAGCAGTTTTGGGGCGGTGAACACTGAAGCTTTCTTT. Amino acid sequence: CASSFGAVNTEAFF.

The chain employs TRBV27 and TRBJ2-2, with 9 bases lining up with TRBD1. The germline gives CDR1 MNHEY, CDR2 SMNVEV (reference sequence). The V gene end was trimmed by 4 bases and the J gene end by 3 bases; junction bases not matched to a gene: 3. The length of the CDR3 is 15 residues. The CDR3 nucleotides read TGTGCCAGCAGTTGGACAGGGGTGGACACCGGGGAGCTGTTTTTT. Translation gives CASSWTGVDTGELFF.

With regard to this clone: One junction end disagrees with the germline gene, perhaps due to a read error. This sequence joins TRBV10-3 and TRBJ1-1; weak D call: TRBD1 (5 bases). The CDR3 has 12 amino acids. Germline CDR1 ENHRY, CDR2 SYGVKD. The CDR3 DNA reads as TGTGCCATCAGTGAAACCAGACAGTCGTTGGCCTTT. It yields the protein CAISETRQSLAF.

The chain uses TRBV10-3 and TRBJ2-1; 8 nucleotides align to TRBD2. Looked up from germline, CDR1 is ENHRY and CDR2 is SYGVKD. Trimming cost V 11 bases and J 4 bases; bases outside gene matches: 1. This CDR3 contains 11 residues. As DNA, the CDR3 is TGTGCCGGCGGGGGGTACAATGAGCAGTTCTTC. It specifies CAGGGYNEQFF.

The chain employs TRBV5-1 and TRBJ2-3, with D perhaps matching TRBD1 or TRBD2 (5 bases each). Germline CDR1 reads SGHRS; CDR2 reads YFSETQ. This CDR3 has 15 residues. With 4 bases removed from V and 1 base from J, the gap between germline ends came to 13 bases. CDR3: CASSRDGDRTDTQYF. The CDR3 region has the DNA TGCGCCAGCAGCCGGGACGGAGACCGCACAGATACGCAGTATTTT.

The chain employs TRBV18 and TRBJ2-5; TRBD2 aligns across 10 bases. CDR1 KGHSH and CDR2 LQKENI come from the germline V gene. The CDR3 runs to 14 residues. V was pared by 3 bases and J by 5 bases, with 3 bases of the junction left unmatched. For the CDR3, the DNA is TGTGCCAGCTCACCGCAAGCGGGGGGGGAGACCCAGTACTTC. This encodes CASSPQAGGETQYF.

The chain is built from TRBV6-1 and TRBJ1-1, with D maybe TRBD1 (5 bases). Trimming removed 3 bases at V and 4 bases at J, with 21 bases between. This CDR3 has 17 residues. Looked up from germline, CDR1 is MNHNS and CDR2 is SASEGT. The CDR3 region is CASSDLRRGARGTEAFF. As DNA, the CDR3 is TGTGCCAGCAGTGACCTCCGGAGAGGGGCTCGGGGCACTGAAGCTTTCTTT.

The rearrangement joins TRBV4-1 to TRBJ1-3; D remains ambiguous. Trimming cost V 0 bases and J 2 bases, with 14 bases left between them. Germline loops: CDR1 MGHRA, CDR2 YSYEKL. The CDR3 runs to 17 residues. The CDR3 region is CASSQEVAVGTGNTIYF. As DNA, the CDR3 is TGCGCCAGCAGCCAAGAAGTGGCAGTGGGTACTGGAAACACCATATATTTT.

The V and J genes are TRBV2 and TRBJ2-1; D is unclear. V was shortened by 6 bases and J by 13 bases, with 16 bases between the two germline ends. Germline V gene sequence: CDR1 SNHLY, CDR2 FYNNEI. The CDR3 is 12 residues long. The CDR3 DNA reads as TGTGCCAGCAGGAGGTTATTGGACCCCCAGTTCTTC. It encodes CASRRLLDPQFF.

This clone has a single count. The rearrangement uses TRBV27 and TRBJ2-5; no definite D call. The V gene's germline CDR1 is MNHEY and CDR2 SMNVEV (reference sequence). The CDR3 has 13 amino acids. V gave up 2 bases and J gave up 5 bases, with 9 bases separating them. The CDR3, as DNA: TGTGCCAGCAGTTTAGGCGGTTGGGAGACCCAGTACTTC. This sequence encodes CASSLGGWETQYF.

The chain links TRBV6-5 to TRBJ1-1; possibly TRBD1 for D (6 bases). V dropped 6 bases and J dropped 4 bases, with 15 bases sitting between them. The CDR3 contains 14 residues. In germline, CDR1 is MNHEY, CDR2 SVGAGI. CDR3 in amino acids: CASRPTGVLTEAFF. Here the CDR3 DNA reads TGTGCCAGCAGACCGACAGGAGTCCTCACTGAAGCTTTCTTT.

The J gene is TRBJ2-1, the V gene TRBV21-1; TRBD2, the D gene given by the table, was not confirmed from the DNA. TRBV21-1 is a documented pseudogene. The CDR3 is 17 residues long. The CDR3 nucleotides are TGTGCCAGCAGCTCTGGACTAGCGGGAGGGCCGGTCAATGAGCAGTTCTTC. Residues: CASSSGLAGGPVNEQFF.

The chain employs TRBV6-1 and TRBJ1-5; D uncertain. The CDR3 sequence is 11 residues long. V lost 7 bases and J 4 bases, leaving 5 bases between the germline ends. Per the germline V gene, CDR1 is MNHNS and CDR2 is SASEGT. The CDR3 DNA sequence: TGTGCCAGCAATGGGAATCAGCCCCAGCATTTT. This sequence encodes CASNGNQPQHF.

The chain employs TRBV18 and TRBJ2-6; D uncertain. Trimming took off 2 bases at V and 0 bases at J, with 2 bases between the two ends. Per the germline V gene, CDR1 is KGHSH and CDR2 is LQKENI. The CDR3 runs 14 residues. As DNA, the CDR3 is TGTGCCAGCTCACCAAACTCTGGGGCCAACGTCCTGACTTTC. Its translation is CASSPNSGANVLTF.